The next 2 T cell receptor beta chains were all read from a single sample in a study of high-grade serous ovarian cancer treatment subgroups. Measured with immunoSEQ multiplex PCR; TCRdb has only the in-frame clones, and not every one. Of 18,000 or so clones detected, around 80% appear once; the ten largest clones hold approximately 6.6%. Tumor samples were obtained before definitive surgery or chemotherapy. The sample taken for sequencing was tumor tissue. These receptors were obtained from a human donor with high-grade serous ovarian cancer.

This sequence joins TRBV18 and TRBJ2-1; no clear D. Trimming took off 8 bases at V and 5 bases at J, with 10 bases between the two ends. This CDR3 has 12 amino acids. Germline V lookup: CDR1 KGHSH, CDR2 LQKENI. CDR3 bases: TGTGCCAGCCATAGTGGCAACAATGAGCAGTTCTTC. It yields the protein CASHSGNNEQFF.

In its sample, this clone was seen once. V is TRBV28 and J is TRBJ2-7, with 11 bases fitting TRBD2. The CDR3 contains 15 residues. Losses at the gene ends were 7 bases for V and 6 bases for J; bases not matched to a gene: 11. In germline, CDR1 is MDHEN, CDR2 SYDVKM. CDR3 DNA: TGTGCCAGCACTAAAACCACTAGCGGGAGTCGCGAGCAGTACTTC. It is translated as CASTKTTSGSREQYF.